This passage covers 24 T cell receptor beta chains from one sample sequenced in a study of blood T cell repertoires in COVID-19. TCRdb keeps only in-frame clones here, not all; method: immunoSEQ multiplex PCR. In the table there are 200,000 to 300,000 clones, approximately 90% of which are singletons. The sample consisted of peripheral blood. These receptor sequences come from a woman aged 35 to 49 with acute or convalescent COVID-19.

This chain links TRBV28 with TRBJ2-7, with 8 positions matching TRBD2. Germline CDR1 is MDHEN and CDR2 is SYDVKM. CDR3 length equals 15 residues. The V and J ends lost 4 bases and 2 bases, in that order; junction bases with no gene match: 7. The CDR3 nucleotides read TGTGCCAGCAGTTCGGCAGCGGGGGTTCCCTACGAGCAGTACGTC. Protein sequence: CASSSAAGVPYEQYV.

V usage is TRBV7-8 and J usage is TRBJ2-1, with D possibly being TRBD1 (6 bases). Germline V CDR1 and CDR2: SGHVS, FQNEAQ. V lost 3 bases to trimming and J lost 4 bases, with 7 bases between them. This CDR3 region has 13 residues. The CDR3: CASSFGQYNEQFF. Here the CDR3 DNA reads TGTGCCAGCAGCTTCGGACAGTACAATGAGCAGTTCTTC.

This chain joins TRBV30 and TRBJ1-6; 10 nucleotides agree with TRBD1. Trimming at V came to 1 base and at J to 10 bases, leaving 4 bases not matched to a gene. CDR1 is GTSNPN, CDR2 SVGIG, per germline (reference sequence). The CDR3 has 14 residues. CDR3: CAWSGGQGTSPLHF. The CDR3 nucleotides are TGTGCCTGGAGTGGGGGACAGGGGACCTCACCCCTCCACTTT.

The chain recombines TRBV30 with TRBJ2-7; possibly TRBD2 for D (6 bases). Trimming shortened V by 2 bases and J by 7 bases, and 12 bases separated the two germline ends. The CDR3 is made up of 12 amino acids. The germline V gene encodes CDR1 GTSNPN and CDR2 SVGIG (reference sequence). CDR3: CAWSPGGREQYV. CDR3 nucleotides: TGTGCCTGGAGTCCTGGAGGGAGAGAGCAGTACGTC.

The chain has TRBV24-1 and TRBJ1-5; perhaps TRBD1 as D (5 bases). Per the germline V gene, CDR1 is KGHDR and CDR2 is SFDVKD. The germline V and J ends were trimmed by 9 bases and 1 base, with 15 bases remaining between them. CDR3 length equals 15 residues. CDR3 in amino acids: CATGPGGSSNQPQHF. The CDR3 DNA is TGTGCCACCGGACCGGGGGGAAGCAGCAATCAGCCCCAGCATTTT.

About this clone itself: Other DNA sequences from this sample encode an identical CDR3 as well. V usage is TRBV9 and J usage is TRBJ1-1; D possibly corresponds to TRBD1 (5 bases). The V gene's germline CDR1 is SGDLS and CDR2 YYNGEE. Trimming left V 1 base short and J 2 bases short, with 6 bases between. The CDR3 is made up of 13 amino acids. CDR3 coding DNA: TGTGCCAGCAGCGTAACAGGTAACACTGAAGCTTTCTTT. This translates into CASSVTGNTEAFF.

This clone was seen a handful of times. The CDR3: CASSPRGQGNTEAFF. CDR3 DNA sequence: TGTGCCAGCAGCCCCCGCGGACAGGGGAACACTGAAGCTTTCTTT. The chain combines TRBV7-9 with TRBJ1-1; 8 bases fit TRBD1. The CDR3 is 15 amino acids. Trimming took 5 bases from V and 1 from J; bases not matched to a gene: 6. Germline loops: CDR1 SEHNR, CDR2 FQNEAQ (reference sequence).

This clone was picked up a small number of times. The chain employs TRBV5-6 and TRBJ1-4, with D possibly matching TRBD1 (6 bases). CDR3 size: 13 residues. The V end lost 5 bases, the J end lost 7 bases, and 12 bases lay between the germline ends. Germline V gives CDR1 SGHDT, CDR2 YYEEEE. CDR3 bases: TGTGCCAGCAGTACAGGGAGGGGTGAAAAACTGTTTTTT. This codes for CASSTGRGEKLFF. The full variable domain, rest sourced from reference TRBV5-6 and TRBJ1-4, is DAGVTQSPTHLIKTRGQQVTLRCSPKSGHDTVSWYQQALGQGPQFIFQYYEEEERQRGNFPDRFSGHQFPNYSSELNVNALLLGDSALYLCASSTGRGEKLFFGSGTQLSVL.

The V gene is TRBV30, the J gene TRBJ1-1; D is unresolved. The CDR3 length is 11 residues. Trimming took off 2 bases at V and 5 bases at J, with 6 bases between the two ends. The germline CDR1 and CDR2 sequences are GTSNPN and SVGIG (reference sequence). Written as DNA, the CDR3 is TGTGCCTGGAGTCCACGGACTGAAGCTTTCTTT. The encoded protein is CAWSPRTEAFF.

The V and J genes are TRBV9 and TRBJ2-5; 8 bases align to TRBD1. V was pared by 3 bases and J by 2 bases, with 0 bases of the junction left unmatched. Germline CDR1 reads SGDLS; CDR2 reads YYNGEE. The CDR3 is 13 residues long. The CDR3 DNA sequence: TGTGCCAGCAGCGGGACAGGGCAAGAGACCCAGTACTTC. Residues: CASSGTGQETQYF.

The chain is built from TRBV19 and TRBJ2-1; 11 bases align to TRBD2. J gave up 4 bases and V 4 bases, and 3 bases lay outside the gene matches. This CDR3 spans 15 amino acids. Germline CDR1 and CDR2: LNHDA and SQIVND (reference sequence). The CDR3: CASSRGLAEYNEQFF. CDR3 in DNA: TGTGCCAGTAGTAGGGGACTAGCGGAGTACAATGAGCAGTTCTTC.

The rearrangement uses TRBV19 and TRBJ1-5, with TRBD1 matching over 9 bases. J gave up 7 bases and V 2 bases, and 3 bases lay outside the gene matches. This CDR3 has 14 residues. Germline lookup yields CDR1 LNHDA and CDR2 SQIVND (reference sequence). CDR3 nucleotide sequence: TGTGCCAGTAGTATACGGACAGGGGTCCAGCCCCAGCATTTT. Translation: CASSIRTGVQPQHF.

V and J are TRBV4-1 and TRBJ1-3; 7 nucleotides agree with TRBD1. V was clipped by 4 bases and J by 1 base; unmatched bases: 1. Germline loops: CDR1 MGHRA, CDR2 YSYEKL. The CDR3 sequence is 14 residues long. The CDR3 spells CASSPTGSGNTIYF. CDR3 coding DNA: TGCGCCAGCAGCCCGACAGGGTCTGGAAACACCATATATTTT.

This sequence joins TRBV7-9 and TRBJ1-5; possibly TRBD1 for D (5 bases). CDR1 and CDR2 from the germline V gene are SEHNR and FQNEAQ (reference sequence). CDR3 length: 13 residues. Between the trimmed V and J ends, which lost 0 bases and 7 bases, there was a span of 7 bases. Here the CDR3 reads CASSLADSQPQHF. CDR3 nucleotides: TGTGCCAGCAGCTTAGCCGACAGCCAGCCCCAGCATTTT. The full variable domain, its missing parts supplied by reference TRBV7-9 and TRBJ1-5, is DTGVSQNPRHKITKRGQNVTFRCDPISEHNRLYWYRQTLGQGPEFLTYFQNEAQLEKSRLLSDRFSAERPKGSFSTLEIQRTEQGDSAMYLCASSLADSQPQHFGDGTRLSIL.

V and J are TRBV6-6 and TRBJ1-4; D is possibly TRBD1 (5 bases). This CDR3 is 16 amino acids long. Germline V gene data show CDR1 as MNHNY and CDR2 as SVGAGI (reference sequence). Between the trimmed V and J ends, which lost 4 bases and 2 bases, there was a span of 14 bases. Here the CDR3 reads CASSWTRGVTNEKLFF. In DNA, the CDR3 is TGTGCCAGCAGTTGGACCCGGGGGGTTACTAATGAAAAACTGTTTTTT.

The chain recombines TRBV28 with TRBJ1-6; D gene uncertain. The CDR3 sequence is 12 residues long. Germline CDR1 and CDR2: MDHEN and SYDVKM. V was clipped by 7 bases and J by 5 bases, with 6 bases between them. CDR3 residues: CASTVNNSPLHF. The DNA for the CDR3 is TGTGCCAGCACAGTAAATAATTCACCCCTCCACTTT.

This clone has a handful of counts. The chain employs TRBV6-5 and TRBJ1-1; 9 nucleotides agree with TRBD1. V lost 6 bases, J lost 1 base, and 3 bases stayed unmatched. There are 14 residues in the CDR3. CDR1 is MNHEY and CDR2 is SVGAGI in the germline V gene. CDR3 sequence (DNA): TGTGCCAGCAGGGGGACAGGGTCGAACACTGAAGCTTTCTTT. Encoded protein: CASRGTGSNTEAFF.

This chain uses TRBV9 with TRBJ1-5, with 7 bases that match TRBD1. The germline V gene encodes CDR1 SGDLS and CDR2 YYNGEE. The CDR3 loop spans 16 amino acids. Trimming removed 4 bases from V and 4 bases from J; junction bases left unmatched: 11. CDR3 sequence reads: CASSPDPDRTNQPQHF. The DNA for the CDR3 is TGTGCCAGCAGCCCCGACCCGGACAGGACAAATCAGCCCCAGCATTTT. Drawing the rest from reference TRBV9 and TRBJ1-5, the complete variable domain is DSGVTQTPKHLITATGQRVTLRCSPRSGDLSVYWYQQSLDQGLQFLIQYYNGEERAKGNILERFSAQQFPDLHSELNLSSLELGDSALYFCASSPDPDRTNQPQHFGDGTRLSIL.

V is TRBV10-3 and J is TRBJ1-1; 9 bases are a match to TRBD1. Trimming took 7 bases from V and 1 from J; bases not matched to a gene: 1. The CDR3 has 13 amino acids. Germline-derived CDR1 and CDR2 are ENHRY and SYGVKD. This CDR3 reads CAIKQGANTEAFF. CDR3 nucleotide sequence: TGTGCCATCAAACAGGGGGCGAACACTGAAGCTTTCTTT.

The V and J genes are TRBV7-3 and TRBJ1-2; 7 bases map to TRBD1. This CDR3 is built from 13 residues. Germline V lookup: CDR1 SGHTA, CDR2 FQGTGA. V trimming: 5 bases; J trimming: 4 bases; junction bases outside the gene matches: 4. The CDR3 bases are TGTGCCAGCAGCCCAGGGGGACGCTATGGCTACACCTTC. Protein sequence: CASSPGGRYGYTF.

The rearrangement joins TRBV2 to TRBJ1-2, with TRBD1 identical over 8 bases. This CDR3 spans 12 amino acids. Germline-derived CDR1 and CDR2 are SNHLY and FYNNEI. After removal of 6 bases from V and 7 bases from J, the junction contained 4 bases not matched to a gene. The CDR3 sequence is CASRTGGGGYTF. The CDR3 nucleotides read TGTGCCAGCAGAACAGGGGGGGGTGGCTACACCTTC.

The V and J genes are TRBV6-1 and TRBJ1-2, with TRBD1 identical over 7 bases. V dropped 3 bases and J dropped 4; count of bases not matched to a gene: 8. Germline loops: CDR1 MNHNS, CDR2 SASEGT. The CDR3 runs to 15 residues. The CDR3 loop reads CASSESGTDGYGYTF. In DNA form, the CDR3 reads TGTGCCAGCAGTGAGTCCGGGACAGACGGCTATGGCTACACCTTC.

The genes are TRBV10-3 and TRBJ1-2, with TRBD1 matching 9 bases. This CDR3 has 14 residues. Germline V lookup: CDR1 ENHRY, CDR2 SYGVKD. The V gene end was trimmed by 6 bases and the J gene end by 3 bases; junction bases not matched to a gene: 5. The CDR3 protein is CAISLQGAYYGYTF. CDR3 bases: TGTGCCATCAGCCTACAGGGGGCGTACTATGGCTACACCTTC.

The chain is built from TRBV24-1 and TRBJ2-2; D gene ambiguous. Germline assignment: CDR1 KGHDR and CDR2 SFDVKD. The CDR3 extends over 17 amino acids. With 1 base removed from V and 2 bases from J, the gap between germline ends came to 13 bases. CDR3: CATSDFGSRHNTGELFF. The CDR3, as DNA: TGTGCCACCAGTGATTTTGGTTCCAGACACAACACCGGGGAGCTGTTTTTT.